This T cell receptor beta chain appears in the sequencing data of a study of control samples from healthy donors and cancer patients. There are 14 residues in the CDR3. Profiling relied on immunoSEQ multiplex PCR, and the TCRdb table lists in-frame clones only, not all of them. This repertoire shows about 110,000 clones, approximately 80% found once; its top ten account for about 5.9%. The sample comprised blood. J is TRBJ2-7 and V is TRBV21-1; the DNA was not compared with TRBD2, the D call given in the table. TRBV21-1 is an annotated pseudogene. This receptor was identified in a man aged 18 to 29 in good health. For the CDR3, the DNA is TGTGCCAGCAGACTAGCGTTACAGATCTACGAGCAGTACTTC. It encodes CASRLALQIYEQYF.